This is a list of T cell receptor beta chains from one sample in a study of blood T cell repertoires in COVID-19. Some clones are missing from TCRdb's copy, which holds only in-frame ones; the method was immunoSEQ multiplex PCR. The sample consists of about 69,000 clones, approximately 79% of them appearing once. The specimen was peripheral blood. These TCRs come from a man in his sixties with acute or convalescent COVID-19. Both conserved end residues are part of each CDR3. A D gene is named only where the DNA matches it firmly. Clone size is not always given. Where it is, it says once, few, many or a class for expanded clones.

CDR3aa: CASSLGLAGFTDTQYF
CDR3nt: TGCGCCAGCAGCTTGGGACTAGCAGGATTCACAGATACGCAGTATTTT
abundance: once
v_gene: TRBV5-1
len: 16
j_gene: TRBJ2-3
d_gene: TRBD2

CDR3aa: CASSGRTGEFMQPQHF
CDR3nt: TGTGCCAGCTCAGGTCGGACAGGGGAATTTATGCAGCCCCAGCATTTT
abundance: .
v_gene: TRBV18
len: 16
j_gene: TRBJ1-5
d_gene: TRBD1

CDR3aa: CAHQGAHTGELFF
CDR3nt: TGTGCCCATCAGGGGGCGCACACCGGGGAGCTGTTTTTT
abundance: .
v_gene: TRBV30
len: 13
j_gene: TRBJ2-2
d_gene: TRBD1

CDR3aa: CASSRGTGTYF
CDR3nt: TGTGCCAGCAGTCGCGGGACAGGGACGTACTTC
abundance: once
v_gene: TRBV12-3/TRBV12-4
len: 11
j_gene: TRBJ2-7
d_gene: TRBD1

CDR3aa: CASSFFSSGLREKLFF
CDR3nt: TGTGCCAGCAGCTTCTTTTCATCCGGGTTAAGGGAAAAACTGTTTTTT
abundance: .
v_gene: TRBV11-2
len: 16
j_gene: TRBJ1-4
d_gene: .

CDR3aa: CAWRGQYNQPQHF
CDR3nt: TGTGCCTGGAGGGGACAGTACAATCAGCCCCAGCATTTT
abundance: .
v_gene: TRBV30
len: 13
j_gene: TRBJ1-5
d_gene: TRBD1

CDR3aa: CASSAYRDSQQRGYGYTF
CDR3nt: TGTGCCAGCAGTGCATACCGGGACAGCCAACAAAGGGGCTATGGCTACACCTTC
abundance: .
v_gene: TRBV28
len: 18
j_gene: TRBJ1-2
d_gene: TRBD1

CDR3aa: CASKTGGPWDTQYF
CDR3nt: TGTGCCAGCAAGACGGGGGGGCCCTGGGATACGCAGTATTTT
abundance: .
v_gene: TRBV6-5
len: 14
j_gene: TRBJ2-3
d_gene: TRBD2

CDR3aa: CASRQSNTGELFF
CDR3nt: TGTGCCAGCAGACAGTCGAACACCGGGGAGCTGTTTTTT
abundance: .
v_gene: TRBV6-5
len: 13
j_gene: TRBJ2-2
d_gene: .

CDR3aa: CASSSPGGADEQYF
CDR3nt: TGTGCCAGCAGTTCTCCAGGGGGCGCGGACGAGCAGTACTTC
abundance: once
v_gene: TRBV28
len: 14
j_gene: TRBJ2-7
d_gene: TRBD1